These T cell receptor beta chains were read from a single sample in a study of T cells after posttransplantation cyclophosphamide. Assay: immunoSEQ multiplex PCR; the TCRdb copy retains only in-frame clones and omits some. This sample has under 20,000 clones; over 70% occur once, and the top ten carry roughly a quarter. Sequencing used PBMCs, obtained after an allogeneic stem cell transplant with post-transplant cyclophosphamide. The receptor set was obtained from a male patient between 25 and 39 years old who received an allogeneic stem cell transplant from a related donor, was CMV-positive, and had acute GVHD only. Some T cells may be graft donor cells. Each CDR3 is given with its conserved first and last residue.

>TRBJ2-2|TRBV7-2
CASSLAQANTGELFF
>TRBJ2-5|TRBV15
CATSRGTENQETQYF
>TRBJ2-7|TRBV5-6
CASSQGAMGSYEQYF
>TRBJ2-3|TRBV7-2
CASSSRLAGITDTQYF
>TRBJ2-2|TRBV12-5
CASGTTRFGELFF
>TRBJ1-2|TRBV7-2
CASSQGQTVLGGYTF
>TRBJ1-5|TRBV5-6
CASSSGTVPNQPQHF
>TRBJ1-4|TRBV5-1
CASSSDRTGFNEKLFF
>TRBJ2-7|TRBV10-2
CASSERGGNEQYF
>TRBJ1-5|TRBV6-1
CASSSPGGVNQPQHF
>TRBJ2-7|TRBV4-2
CASSQEAGRNPYEQYF